The 10 T cell receptor beta chains below all came from one sample that was sequenced in a study of human T cells and chemical hapten exposure. Time point given: patch test 1, 2 weeks after DPC sensitization. Treatment given: therapeutic diphenylcyclopropenone sensitization with weekly scalp DPC. Via MiXCR, TCRdb re-called the RACE reads, giving one row per CDR3 protein. The profile covers about 360,000 distinct CDR3 sequences, with roughly 6.9% appearing a single time and 8.4% taken by the ten largest. Sequenced material: whole blood, taken in connection with sensitization to the hapten diphenylcyclopropenone (DPC). Receptors were obtained from a woman under 30 with alopecia areata. Some clones in this sample may be carry-over from other donors' samples.

This clonotype was recorded many times. The V gene is TRBV7-9, the J gene TRBJ2-3, with D tentatively TRBD2 (6 bases). Trimming removed 5 bases at V and 6 bases at J, with 9 bases between. CDR1 is SEHNR and CDR2 is FQNEAQ in the germline V gene (reference sequence). The CDR3 loop spans 12 amino acids. CDR3 sequence: CASSPREDTQYF. The DNA for the CDR3 is TGTGCCAGCAGCCCCCGGGAGGATACGCAGTATTTT.

There are a few counts of this clonotype. This rearrangement joins TRBV7-9 to TRBJ1-5; possibly TRBD1 for D (6 bases). The CDR3 is 14 residues long. CDR1 is SEHNR, CDR2 FQNEAQ, per germline (reference sequence). Trimming pared 4 bases from V and 4 bases from J, leaving 11 bases between. Written as DNA, the CDR3 is TGTGCCAGCAGCTCTCAGGGGCAAAATCAGCCCCAGCATTTT. Translating gives CASSSQGQNQPQHF.

The chain is built from TRBV20-1 and TRBJ1-5, with D perhaps TRBD1 (5 bases). CDR1 DFQATT and CDR2 SNEGSKA come from the germline V gene (reference sequence). This CDR3 is built from 16 residues. V lost 4 bases to trimming and J lost 1 base, with 17 bases between them. CDR3 in DNA: TGCAGTGCTACCCCCCTTGGGGCGGGGAGCAATCAGCCCCAGCATTTT. Its translation: CSATPLGAGSNQPQHF.

Only a few counts were recorded for this clonotype. The chain is built from TRBV6-1 and TRBJ2-7; the D gene is possibly TRBD1 (6 bases). V shed 5 bases and J shed 7 bases, with 12 bases lying between them. The length of the CDR3 is 12 residues. In germline, CDR1 is MNHNS, CDR2 SASEGT. CDR3 sequence reads: CASSRQEWEQYF. DNA of the CDR3: TGTGCCAGCAGTAGACAGGAGTGGGAGCAGTACTTC.

This clonotype was picked up many times. The chain has TRBV6-5 and TRBJ2-7; D not certain. The CDR3 is made up of 12 amino acids. Germline V gives CDR1 MNHEY, CDR2 SVGAGI. Trimming took 5 bases from V and 0 from J, leaving 5 bases between them. The CDR3 sequence: CASSKSSYEQYF. The CDR3 DNA is TGTGCCAGCAGTAAGAGCTCCTACGAGCAGTACTTC.

This clonotype was counted a few times. This chain connects TRBV5-1 to TRBJ2-1, with a weak D call TRBD1 (5 bases). The V gene's germline CDR1 is SGHRS and CDR2 YFSETQ. The CDR3 runs to 13 residues. Trimming removed 4 bases at V and 8 bases at J, with 13 bases between. CDR3 DNA sequence: TGCGCCAGCAGCCTCAGGGTTAGGGATGAGCAGTTCTTC. Protein product: CASSLRVRDEQFF.

This clonotype was observed a few times. The rearrangement links TRBV5-6 to TRBJ2-1; maybe TRBD2 (7 bases). Trimming pared 4 bases from V and 8 bases from J, leaving 22 bases between. The CDR3 totals 16 residues. Looked up from germline, CDR1 is SGHDT and CDR2 is YYEEEE. Here the CDR3 DNA reads TGTGCCAGCAGCCCGGGGGCGGGGGCCGTGTGGGATGAGCAGTTCTTC. Translating gives CASSPGAGAVWDEQFF.

A few counts support this clonotype. CDR3 protein: CASSPIRQENTEAFF. The CDR3 coding sequence is TGTGCCAGCAGCCCCATTCGACAGGAGAACACTGAAGCTTTCTTT. The J gene is TRBJ1-1, the V gene TRBV4-2; the D gene is possibly TRBD1 (6 bases). The germline CDR1 and CDR2 sequences are LGHNA and YNFKEQ. The CDR3 totals 15 residues. V dropped 4 bases and J dropped 1 base, with 13 bases sitting between them.

In its sample, this clonotype was seen a few times. The rearrangement links TRBV18 to TRBJ1-1, with D unresolved. Looked up from germline, CDR1 is KGHSH and CDR2 is LQKENI. V gave up 3 bases and J gave up 2 bases, with 7 bases separating them. CDR3 length: 13 amino acids. The CDR3 bases are TGTGCCAGCTCACCGAACACAAACACTGAAGCTTTCTTT. Its translation is CASSPNTNTEAFF.

There are a few counts of this clonotype. V is TRBV10-3 and J is TRBJ1-1; maybe TRBD1 (5 bases). The germline gives CDR1 ENHRY, CDR2 SYGVKD. This CDR3 spans 17 amino acids. Trimming pared 2 bases from V and 0 bases from J, leaving 16 bases between. The CDR3 here is CAISEGSGEGLNTEAFF. CDR3 bases: TGTGCCATCAGTGAGGGATCGGGGGAGGGGCTGAACACTGAAGCTTTCTTT.